The subject of this entry is one TCR beta chain. The sample belongs to a study of blood T cell repertoires in COVID-19. For the study at large: The United States, Italy and Spain provided the acute and convalescent COVID-19 samples. Sources were T cells, B-cell-depleted T cells, or PBMCs; the material itself was cDNA or gDNA.

The CDR3 consists of 16 residues. V was pared by 4 bases and J by 1 base, with 6 bases of the junction left unmatched. Germline CDR1 KGHDR, CDR2 SFDVKD. In the study's own analysis: The assay estimated nucleated cells by amplifying reference gene primers. Only in-frame clones appear in the TCRdb table, and some are missing; sequencing was by immunoSEQ multiplex PCR. The DNA gave D and trimming, while V, J and clone size come from that table. This table holds roughly 150,000 clones, 80% to 90% found once. The clonotype was recovered from a woman in her 70s with acute or convalescent COVID-19. The V gene is TRBV24-1, the J gene TRBJ2-1; 7 nucleotides line up with TRBD1. The sample comprised peripheral blood. The DNA of the CDR3 is TGTGCCACCAGTGACCACAGGGGCCAATCCTACAATGAGCAGTTCTTC. Its protein is CATSDHRGQSYNEQFF.